This T cell receptor beta chain is from a study of T cell responses to AZD1222 COVID-19 vaccine. Study-wide points: White British people made up most donors, females outnumbered males, and clonal diversity was possibly underestimated.

About this clone: Its antigen is currently unknown.

Sequenced by immunoSEQ multiplex PCR; TCRdb stores in-frame clones only, minus some. The table lists some 100,000 clones, around 83% of them singletons. This clonotype was sampled from an adult in good health. The input for sequencing was peripheral blood, taken on day 0 of AZD1222 vaccination.

The CDR3, as DNA: TGTGCCAGCAGTTTGGGGGGGAATGAGCAGTTCTTC. Protein sequence: CASSLGGNEQFF. The genes are TRBV12-3 or TRBV12-4 and TRBJ2-1, with TRBD2 matching 7 bases. After removal of 3 bases from V and 7 bases from J, the junction contained 0 bases not matched to a gene. CDR3 length: 12 amino acids.